This paragraph covers one T cell receptor beta chain sequence. What it binds is unknown. CDR1 and CDR2 from the germline V gene are SEHNR and FQNEAQ (reference sequence). The CDR3 is 13 amino acids. The V and J ends lost 5 bases and 4 bases respectively, with 11 bases between them. The PCR ran on 60 Vbeta and 13 Jbeta primers. Sequencing was performed with immunoSEQ multiplex PCR; in TCRdb, only in-frame clones are kept and a portion is missing. This repertoire shows fewer than 95,000 clones, roughly 79% found once; its top ten account for around 0.63%. This sample is drawn from a study of cytomegalovirus exposure and HLA in healthy donors. Overall study findings and caveats: Later work found that TCR association rates differed between HLA loci; DRB1 had the most and HLA-C the fewest.

The source is a young man in good health and CMV-seronegative. Sequenced sample: PBMCs. The chain combines TRBV7-9 with TRBJ1-2; D ambiguous. CDR3 DNA sequence: TGTGCCAGCAGCCGAGAAACCTTCTATGGCTACACCTTC. It yields the protein CASSRETFYGYTF.